A single T cell receptor beta chain is shown here with its context. In the original processing: Using reference gene primer amplification, nucleated cell counts were estimated. Data came from immunoSEQ multiplex PCR; TCRdb stores just in-frame clones and leaves some out. The V and J calls and clone size come from that table; D and trimming were worked out from the DNA. The sample has 300,000 to 400,000 clones, about nine tenths seen once. Recruited during active infection, patients (from Seattle) were subsequently followed longitudinally. Trimming stripped 6 bases from V and 10 bases from J, with 15 bases between. The CDR3 totals 11 residues. Germline V CDR1 and CDR2: DFQATT, SNEGSKA (reference sequence). This record comes from a study of blood T cell repertoires in COVID-19. About the study: Donors in the United States, Italy and Spain gave samples during acute or convalescent COVID-19. Sources were T cells, B-cell-depleted T cells, or PBMCs; the material itself was cDNA or gDNA.

The receptor's source is a woman between 50 and 59 years old with COVID-19, enrolled during active disease. Sequenced sample: peripheral blood. The rearrangement links TRBV20-1 to TRBJ1-1; D ambiguous. CDR3 DNA: TGCAGTGCCCCGAGCGGGGTTGGAGCTTTCTTT. It codes for CSAPSGVGAFF.